This T cell receptor beta chain was sequenced in a study of cytomegalovirus exposure and HLA in healthy donors. Profiling relied on immunoSEQ multiplex PCR, and the TCRdb table lists in-frame clones only, not all of them. The table has approximately 110,000 clones, roughly 94% seen once. Concerning this clone: Its antigen is not identified.

Study-wide points: The tendency of first-cohort TCR clusters to co-occur in the 90 to 150 validation repertoires was the finding of a later analysis. In vitro confirmation showed three CMV-associated chains to be CMV antigen specific. The study put 150 or so TCR beta chains on its list as cytomegalovirus-associated. Using the classifier, cytomegalovirus status was reportedly diagnosed with high specificity and sensitivity.

The germline CDR1 and CDR2 sequences are MNHEY and SMNVEV (reference sequence). V gave up 6 bases and J gave up 7 bases; unmatched junction bases: 6. This CDR3 has 14 residues. This clonotype originated in a woman between 18 and 29 years old in good health and CMV-seronegative. Material: PBMCs. The chain links TRBV27 to TRBJ2-2, with 9 bases identical to TRBD1. The CDR3 nucleotides are TGTGCCAGCAGGACACAGGGGGCACTCGGGGAGCTGTTTTTT. As protein: CASRTQGALGELFF.